Following are 21 T cell receptor beta chains from one sample sequenced in a study of blood T cells in healthy people across ages. Sample-barcoded 5' priming and a J-beta primer mix drove a second PCR of 7 to 11 cycles. Each CDR3 protein is one row after TCRdb ran MiXCR on the 5' RACE reads. This sample yields some 1.5 million distinct CDR3 sequences, of which less than 45% are seen a single time; less than 5% belongs to the top ten. The material sequenced was blood. These receptors all stem from a young woman in good health.

This clonotype was counted ten times or more. This chain uses TRBV12-3 or TRBV12-4 with TRBJ1-2; TRBD1 agrees at 7 bases. The CDR3 loop spans 13 amino acids. The V gene end was trimmed by 6 bases and the J gene end by 8 bases; junction bases not matched to a gene: 9. The CDR3 sequence: CASSPTGVGGYTF. The CDR3 bases are TGTGCCAGCAGCCCTACAGGGGTAGGCGGCTACACCTTC.

Comment on this clonotype: A read error is possible here, since a much larger clone lies one base away. V usage is TRBV12-3 or TRBV12-4 and J usage is TRBJ2-3; 7 bases agree with TRBD2. The V and J ends lost 7 bases and 2 bases, in that order; junction bases with no gene match: 9. This CDR3 contains 15 residues. The CDR3 is CASTLALAPTDTQYF. The CDR3 nucleotides read TGTGCCAGCACTCTAGCACTAGCGCCCACAGATACGCAGTATTTT.

This chain uses TRBV24-1 with TRBJ2-3, with 9 bases identical to TRBD2. With V trimmed by 2 bases and J by 14 bases, 19 bases remained unmatched. Germline CDR1 reads KGHDR; CDR2 reads SFDVKD. The length of the CDR3 is 17 residues. The CDR3 region is CATSDSPLSSGNFKAYF. The DNA of the CDR3 is TGTGCCACCAGTGATTCCCCCCTGTCTAGCGGGAATTTTAAGGCGTATTTT.

This clonotype was detected a few times. The chain joins TRBV15 to TRBJ1-6; unclear D gene. CDR3 length: 13 amino acids. V lost 0 bases and J lost 9, with 6 bases in between. Germline lookup yields CDR1 LNHNV and CDR2 YYDKDF (reference sequence). The CDR3 DNA sequence: TGTGCCACCAGCAGAGATCCCGGTTCACCCCTCCACTTT. Translation: CATSRDPGSPLHF.

This chain uses TRBV20-1 with TRBJ2-7, with TRBD2 matching 7 bases. Unmatched junction bases numbered 0, after V lost 1 base and J lost 9 bases. This CDR3 is built from 10 residues. Germline V lookup: CDR1 DFQATT, CDR2 SNEGSKA (reference sequence). As DNA, the CDR3 is TGCAGTGCTAGAGGACTAGCGCAGTACTTC. It yields the protein CSARGLAQYF.

This clonotype was observed many times. The V gene is TRBV4-3, the J gene TRBJ2-4; 7 bases agree with TRBD1. The CDR3 is made up of 16 amino acids. In germline, CDR1 is LGHNA, CDR2 YSLEER. Trimming took 0 bases from V and 0 from J; bases not matched to a gene: 2. The CDR3 nucleotides read TGCGCCAGCAGCCAAGAGACAGGGAGAGCCAAAAACATTCAGTACTTC. This translates into CASSQETGRAKNIQYF.

There are a few counts of this clonotype. This rearrangement joins TRBV6-2 or TRBV6-3 to TRBJ1-1; perhaps TRBD1 as D (5 bases). There are 14 residues in the CDR3. V lost 11 bases and J lost 1, with 17 bases in between. Germline CDR1 MNHEY, CDR2 SVGEGT. CDR3 in DNA: TGTGCCGGACGCGGGAGGGGAAAGAACACTGAAGCTTTCTTT. Translating gives CAGRGRGKNTEAFF.

This chain joins TRBV29-1 and TRBJ1-2, with D perhaps TRBD1 (6 bases). Germline CDR1 SQVTM, CDR2 ANQGSEA. The CDR3 has 14 amino acids. V dropped 3 bases and J dropped 5 bases, with 16 bases sitting between them. The CDR3 sequence is CSVEAAGVRYGYTF. DNA of the CDR3: TGCAGCGTTGAGGCGGCAGGGGTTCGTTATGGCTACACCTTC.

This chain links TRBV14 with TRBJ1-4, with 9 bases identical to TRBD1. The CDR3 covers 16 residues. In germline, CDR1 is SGHDN, CDR2 FVKESK. The V segment lost 3 bases and the J segment 0 bases; nucleotides outside the gene matches: 2. The CDR3 region is CASSHTGGATNEKLFF. For the CDR3, the DNA is TGTGCCAGCAGCCACACAGGGGGCGCAACTAATGAAAAACTGTTTTTT.

The table lists this clonotype with a count of one. The V and J genes are TRBV7-9 and TRBJ2-1, with a tentative D call TRBD1 (6 bases). CDR3 length: 11 residues. With 4 bases removed from V and 13 bases from J, the gap between germline ends came to 11 bases. Germline-derived CDR1 and CDR2 are SEHNR and FQNEAQ (reference sequence). DNA of the CDR3: TGTGCCAGCAGCTCCAGACAGGATCAGTTCTTC. Translation gives CASSSRQDQFF. Full variable domain (missing parts from reference TRBV7-9 and TRBJ2-1): DTGVSQNPRHKITKRGQNVTFRCDPISEHNRLYWYRQTLGQGPEFLTYFQNEAQLEKSRLLSDRFSAERPKGSFSTLEIQRTEQGDSAMYLCASSSRQDQFFGPGTRLTVL.

As to this clonotype: One end of the junction fails to match germline, which may point to a read error. This sequence joins TRBV2 and TRBJ1-4; 8 nucleotides match TRBD1. This CDR3 has 14 amino acids. Germline CDR1 SNHLY, CDR2 FYNNEI. The CDR3 bases are TGTGCCAGCAGGGACAGGGTGACTAGTGAAAAACTGTTTTTT. Amino acid sequence: CASRDRVTSEKLFF.

This clonotype was detected a few times. V usage is TRBV10-3 and J usage is TRBJ1-1; no clear D. This CDR3 comprises 13 residues. Germline V gene sequence: CDR1 ENHRY, CDR2 SYGVKD. V shed 1 base and J shed 4 bases, with 7 bases lying between them. This CDR3 reads CAISEWSGTEAFF. The CDR3 DNA reads as TGTGCCATCAGTGAGTGGTCCGGCACTGAAGCTTTCTTT.

The chain links TRBV4-1 to TRBJ2-7, with D possibly TRBD2 on 5 matching bases. With 1 base removed from V and 0 bases from J, the gap between germline ends came to 10 bases. This CDR3 is built from 15 residues. Germline CDR1 and CDR2: MGHRA and YSYEKL. The CDR3 region has the DNA TGCGCCAGCAGCCAAGCGGGGTACAGCTCCTACGAGCAGTACTTC. Protein product: CASSQAGYSSYEQYF.

This chain links TRBV12-3 or TRBV12-4 with TRBJ2-7, with D perhaps matching TRBD2 (5 bases). The CDR3 sequence is 12 residues long. V was clipped by 6 bases and J by 6 bases, with 12 bases between them. CDR3 in DNA: TGTGCCAGCAGCATCGGGGTTTCCGAGCAGTACTTC. Its translation is CASSIGVSEQYF.

This clonotype has just a few counts. This sequence joins TRBV27 and TRBJ1-1, with a weak D call TRBD1 (6 bases). Germline assignment: CDR1 MNHEY and CDR2 SMNVEV (reference sequence). V shed 3 bases and J shed 4 bases, with 12 bases lying between them. This CDR3 has 14 residues. The CDR3 nucleotides are TGTGCCAGCAGTTTGGCAGGGGCGGCCACTGAAGCTTTCTTT. Translated, it gives CASSLAGAATEAFF.

V usage is TRBV4-3 and J usage is TRBJ2-1; 11 nucleotides align to TRBD1. V was pared by 0 bases and J by 6 bases, with 4 bases of the junction left unmatched. Germline V lookup: CDR1 LGHNA, CDR2 YSLEER. The CDR3 is made up of 16 amino acids. The CDR3 sequence: CASSQDQGTGGNEQFF. CDR3 coding DNA: TGCGCCAGCAGCCAAGATCAGGGGACAGGGGGCAATGAGCAGTTCTTC.

The rearrangement links TRBV12-3 or TRBV12-4 to TRBJ1-5; tentatively, D is TRBD1 (6 bases). Trimming cost V 2 bases and J 4 bases, with 15 bases left between them. The CDR3 is made up of 16 amino acids. The DNA of the CDR3 is TGTGCCAGCAGTTTATGGACGGGGGGCGGAAATCAGCCCCAGCATTTT. This sequence encodes CASSLWTGGGNQPQHF.

The V gene is TRBV10-3, the J gene TRBJ1-5; D not resolved. CDR3 length: 13 amino acids. The V end lost 10 bases, the J end lost 6 bases, and 16 bases lay between the germline ends. Germline lookup yields CDR1 ENHRY and CDR2 SYGVKD. The CDR3 reads CATDNQDGQPQHF. The CDR3 coding sequence is TGTGCCACTGACAACCAGGACGGTCAGCCCCAGCATTTT.

The chain has TRBV27 and TRBJ2-3; 7 nucleotides line up with TRBD2. This CDR3 comprises 16 residues. V shed 5 bases and J 2 bases; nucleotides not matched to a gene: 10. Per germline, CDR1 MNHEY and CDR2 SMNVEV (reference sequence). The CDR3 DNA sequence: TGTGCCAGCAGTCCCTGGACTAGTCTGTACACAGATACGCAGTATTTT. Protein product: CASSPWTSLYTDTQYF.

The chain employs TRBV6-2 or TRBV6-3 and TRBJ1-1; 7 bases agree with TRBD1. The V gene end was trimmed by 0 bases and the J gene end by 4 bases; junction bases not matched to a gene: 5. CDR1 is MNHEY, CDR2 SVGEGT, per germline. The CDR3 spans 15 residues. The chain's CDR3 is CASSYSISGGTEAFF. CDR3 DNA: TGTGCCAGCAGTTACTCGATCTCAGGGGGCACTGAAGCTTTCTTT.

In this sample, this clonotype turned up a few times. This chain joins TRBV6-2 or TRBV6-3 and TRBJ2-7; D might be TRBD1 (7 bases). CDR3 length: 14 amino acids. Germline CDR1 and CDR2: MNHEY and SVGEGT. The germline V and J ends were trimmed by 5 bases and 4 bases, with 15 bases remaining between them. The CDR3 DNA is TGTGCCAGCAGTCACGCGGGACAGCCTTACGAGCAGTACTTC. Residues: CASSHAGQPYEQYF.